This T cell receptor beta chain derives from a study of blood T cell repertoires in COVID-19. On the study more broadly: The origin of the acute and convalescent COVID-19 samples was the United States, Italy and Spain.

CDR3 size: 15 residues. V shed 4 bases, J shed 1 base, and the junction held 5 bases outside the gene matches. Germline lookup yields CDR1 SGHDT and CDR2 YYEEEE. Methods used by the authors: Researchers report that nucleated cell counts were estimated from reference gene primer amplification. Clones were read by immunoSEQ multiplex PCR, and TCRdb kept only the in-frame ones, dropping some. V and J calls and clone size are given by that table; D and trimming were obtained from the DNA. Of approximately 470,000 clones listed, 70% to 90% are singletons. The specimen sequenced was peripheral blood. This TCR derives from a human donor in a cohort sampled during active COVID-19. V and J are TRBV5-6 and TRBJ1-5; 7 nucleotides line up with TRBD1. The CDR3 protein is CASSNAQGSNQPQHF. In DNA form, the CDR3 reads TGTGCCAGCAGCAATGCACAGGGGAGCAATCAGCCCCAGCATTTT. Full variable domain (outside the CDR3, taken from reference TRBV5-6 and TRBJ1-5): DAGVTQSPTHLIKTRGQQVTLRCSPKSGHDTVSWYQQALGQGPQFIFQYYEEEERQRGNFPDRFSGHQFPNYSSELNVNALLLGDSALYLCASSNAQGSNQPQHFGDGTRLSIL.